The present T cell receptor (beta chain) was sequenced within a study of T cells in narcolepsy (dated by TCRdb to the late 2010s). For context, the study as a whole: Healthy control donors were enrolled in the study alongside patients who had narcolepsy type 1 or type 2 (NT1, NT2). Autoreactive T cells targeting hypocretin neuron self-antigens (hypocretin, TRIB2) were sought in narcolepsy patients, and TCR Vbeta sequencing was used to track clonotypes in blood and CSF.

For TCR Vbeta sequencing, memory CD4+ T cells were sorted ex vivo from the peripheral blood of narcolepsy patients and healthy controls. A remark on this clone: Its antigen remains unidentified. Qualities for individual bases were not recorded, and no much larger clone is one base off.

Summary of the overall study and its limitations: In plots comparing CSF and blood CD4+ T cell clonotypes from the same patient, HCRT-specific and TRIB2-specific autoreactive clonotypes were highlighted. According to the report, autoreactive clonotypes were detected serially in the blood of the same patients and of different patients, but not in healthy controls. Patients and controls had comparable numbers of sequenced blood memory CD4+ clonotypes, averaging about 40,000 and 30,000, respectively. Some blood memory CD4+ repertoires from patients and controls contained no sequences matching autoreactive T cell clones.

The CDR3 runs 16 residues from the cysteine to the phenylalanine. Just CDR3 DNA is preserved here, 48 bases in frame from base 1. V is reduced by 0 bases and J by 4 bases, leaving a spacing of 13 bases between them. The germline V gene sets CDR1 to MGHRA and CDR2 to YSYEKL. Library preparation employed the immunoSEQ multiplex PCR assay. In TCRdb, the immuneACCESS table is reduced to in-frame sequences with V and J assigned. These tables do not hold every clone; where another copy was compared, an unresolved V gene accounts for under half, and the others remain unexplained. The sample contains over 30,000 clones, around 85% of them found a single time. The ten top clones hold 1.6% of the sample.

Sequencing input: CD45RA- memory CD4+ T cells from PBMCs. In the paper's terms, the cell subset or site label means: memory T cells sorted ex vivo from peripheral blood. The rearrangement joined TRBV4-1 to TRBJ1-5; a tentative D call is TRBD1 (6 bases match). The source of this sequence is a human donor with narcolepsy. The CDR3 here reads CASSQDLTGTNQPQHF. The DNA is as follows: TGCGCCAGCAGCCAAGATCTTACCGGGACAAATCAGCCCCAGCATTTT.